These T cell receptor beta chains were read from a single sample in a study of CD8 T cells in Susac syndrome. TCRdb re-derived calls from the immunoSEQ multiplex PCR reads in MiXCR, one entry per CDR3 protein. The table lists about 200,000 distinct CDR3 sequences, about 95% of them singletons, with approximately 0.1% in the top ten. Sequenced: CD4+ T cells from PBMCs. These receptor sequences come from a human donor in good health. Both conserved end residues are part of each CDR3. D genes are given only for firm matches. Only part of the rows carry a size: once, few, many, or a class if the clone is expanded.

>.|TRBV19|TRBJ2-4|.
TGTGCCAGCGGTAGTAATTCTGGAGCCAAAAACATTCAGTACTTC
CASGSNSGAKNIQYF
>.|TRBV20-1|TRBJ2-6|.
TGCAGTGCTAGACCACAGAGGAGGGCCAACGTCCTGACTTTC
CSARPQRRANVLTF
>once|TRBV5-4|TRBJ1-2|.
TGTGCCAGCAGCTTGCGGCTAGATGGCTACACCTTC
CASSLRLDGYTF
>.|TRBV4-2|TRBJ2-1|.
TGTGCCAGCAGCCAACACGTAAATGAGCAGTTCTTC
CASSQHVNEQFF
>.|TRBV30|TRBJ2-1|.
TGTGCCTGGATAGTGGCTAGCGTTGCGAATGAGCAGTTCTTC
CAWIVASVANEQFF
>.|TRBV12-3/TRBV12-4|TRBJ2-3|.
TGTGCCAGCAGTCCTGGACAGCTCACAGATACGCAGTATTTT
CASSPGQLTDTQYF
>once|TRBV30|TRBJ1-1|.
TGTGCCCGTAAACCGGGACTGAACACTGAAGCTTTCTTT
CARKPGLNTEAFF
>.|TRBV27|TRBJ2-3|TRBD2
TGTGCCAGCAGTGACGCGGACTTGTGGGAGGGTAGCACAGATACGCAGTATTTT
CASSDADLWEGSTDTQYF
>.|TRBV29-1|TRBJ1-5|.
TGCAGCGTTGAAGAAGGCGAGGGAGGGTTTCAGCCCCAGCATTTT
CSVEEGEGGFQPQHF
>.|TRBV12-3/TRBV12-4|TRBJ1-4|.
TGTGCCAGCAGTTTAAGGGGAACTAATGAAAAACTGTTTTTT
CASSLRGTNEKLFF
>.|TRBV7-8|TRBJ1-2|TRBD1
TGTGCCAGCAGCTTAGACTCCCGGACAGGGAATGGCTACACCTTC
CASSLDSRTGNGYTF
>.|TRBV12-3/TRBV12-4|TRBJ2-5|TRBD2
TGTGCCAGCAGTTTCTATGGCGGGGGGGAAGAAGAGACCCAGTACTTC
CASSFYGGGEEETQYF
>.|TRBV4-3|TRBJ1-2|.
TGCGCCAGCAGCCAAAGGGGGAGGGATGGCTACACCTTC
CASSQRGRDGYTF
>.|TRBV4-1|TRBJ2-5|TRBD2
TGCGCCAGCAGCACACTAGCGGACTACCAAGAGACCCAGTACTTC
CASSTLADYQETQYF
>.|TRBV12-5|TRBJ1-5|.
TGTGCTAGTGCTCAGGGGAATCAGCCCCAGCATTTT
CASAQGNQPQHF
>.|TRBV29-1|TRBJ2-5|.
TGCAGCGTTGGGAGGGAGGGAGACAGGTACGGGACCCAGTACTTC
CSVGREGDRYGTQYF
>.|TRBV29-1|TRBJ1-5|.
TGCAGCGTTGCCCTCACAGGTTACAATCAGCCCCAGCATTTT
CSVALTGYNQPQHF
>.|TRBV27|TRBJ2-3|.
TGTGCCAGCAGTCCCCCGGGGCGCGCCCCAGATACGCAGTATTTT
CASSPPGRAPDTQYF
>.|TRBV19|TRBJ1-1|TRBD1
TGTGCCAGTATTGAAAACAGGGGAGGGACTGAAGCTTTCTTT
CASIENRGGTEAFF
>once|TRBV29-1|TRBJ1-1|.
TGCGTTACGGGGCACACTGAAGCTTTCTTT
CVTGHTEAFF
>.|TRBV24-1|TRBJ2-1|.
TGTGCCACCAGTGATTTAGGACTTAGCTCCTACAATGAGCAGTTCTTC
CATSDLGLSSYNEQFF
>.|TRBV9|TRBJ1-2|.
TGTGCCAGCAGCGTAGGGGTTTTAGAGCGCTATGGCTACACCTTC
CASSVGVLERYGYTF
>.|TRBV6-5|TRBJ2-3|.
TGTGCCAGCACGAGGGGGGGCACAGATACGCAGTATTTT
CASTRGGTDTQYF
>once|TRBV3-1|TRBJ2-1|TRBD2
TGTGCCAGCACGGGACTAGCCTACAATGAGCAGTTCTTC
CASTGLAYNEQFF
>once|TRBV29-1|TRBJ2-1|TRBD1
TGCAGCGTTGATCGGGACAGCAACAATGAGCAGTTCTTC
CSVDRDSNNEQFF
>.|TRBV11-2|TRBJ2-1|.
TGTGCCAGCAGATCGGCCGGCGGGCTTTACAATGAGCAGTTCTTC
CASRSAGGLYNEQFF